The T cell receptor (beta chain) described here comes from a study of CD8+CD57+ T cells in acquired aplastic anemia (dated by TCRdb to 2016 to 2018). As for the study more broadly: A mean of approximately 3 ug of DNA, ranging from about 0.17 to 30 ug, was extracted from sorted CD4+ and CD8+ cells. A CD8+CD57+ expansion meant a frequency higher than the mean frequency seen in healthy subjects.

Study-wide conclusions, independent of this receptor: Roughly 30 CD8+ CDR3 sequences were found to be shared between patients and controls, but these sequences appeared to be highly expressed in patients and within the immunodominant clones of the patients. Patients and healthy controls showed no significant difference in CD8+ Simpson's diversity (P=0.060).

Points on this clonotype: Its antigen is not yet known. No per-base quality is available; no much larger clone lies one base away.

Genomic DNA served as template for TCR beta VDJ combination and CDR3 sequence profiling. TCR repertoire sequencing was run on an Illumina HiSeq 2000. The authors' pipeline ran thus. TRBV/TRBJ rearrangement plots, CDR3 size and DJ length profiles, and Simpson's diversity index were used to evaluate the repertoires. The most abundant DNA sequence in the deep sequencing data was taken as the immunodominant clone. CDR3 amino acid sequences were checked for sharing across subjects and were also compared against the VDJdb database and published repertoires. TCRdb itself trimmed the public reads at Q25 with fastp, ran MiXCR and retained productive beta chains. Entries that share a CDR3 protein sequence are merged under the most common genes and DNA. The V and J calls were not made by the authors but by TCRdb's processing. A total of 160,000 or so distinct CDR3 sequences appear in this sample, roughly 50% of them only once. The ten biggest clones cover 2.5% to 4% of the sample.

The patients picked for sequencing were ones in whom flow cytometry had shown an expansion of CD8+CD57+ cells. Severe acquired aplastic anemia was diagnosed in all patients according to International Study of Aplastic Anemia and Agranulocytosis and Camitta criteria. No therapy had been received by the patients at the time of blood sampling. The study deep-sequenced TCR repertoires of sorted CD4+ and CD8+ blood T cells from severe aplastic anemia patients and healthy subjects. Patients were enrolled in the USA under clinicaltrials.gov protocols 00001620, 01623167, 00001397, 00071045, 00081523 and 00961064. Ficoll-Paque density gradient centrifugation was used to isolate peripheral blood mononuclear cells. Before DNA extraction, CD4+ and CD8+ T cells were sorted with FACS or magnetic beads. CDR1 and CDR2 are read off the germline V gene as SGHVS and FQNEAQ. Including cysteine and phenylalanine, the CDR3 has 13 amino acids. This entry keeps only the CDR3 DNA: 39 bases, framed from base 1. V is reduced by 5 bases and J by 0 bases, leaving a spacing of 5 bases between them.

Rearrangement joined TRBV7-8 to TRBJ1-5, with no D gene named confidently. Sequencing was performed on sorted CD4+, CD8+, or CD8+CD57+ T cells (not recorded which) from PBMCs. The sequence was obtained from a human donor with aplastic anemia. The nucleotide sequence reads TGTGCCAGCAGCCATTATAGCAATCAGCCCCAGCATTTT. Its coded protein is CASSHYSNQPQHF.